What follows is one TCR beta chain and its context. Its antigen is currently unknown. This sample was taken from a study of cytomegalovirus exposure and HLA in healthy donors. Looking at the study overall: Roughly 179 million T cells yielded 120 million or so unique TCR beta sequences, as an earlier analysis found. Findings and caveats of the study: Presence/absence analyses rested on an assumption that sequencing depth was roughly uniform across donors. A highly shared variant cluster was judged a likely technical artifact.

Trimming cost V 3 bases and J 0 bases, with 10 bases left between them. The CDR3 runs to 14 residues. Looked up from germline, CDR1 is SGDLS and CDR2 is YYNGEE. The PCR was carried out with 60 Vbeta primers and 13 Jbeta primers. Profiled with immunoSEQ multiplex PCR; TCRdb holds only in-frame clones, not every one. The sample holds 190,000 or so clones. Sample: PBMCs. The chain recombines TRBV9 with TRBJ2-7; D is uncertain. This TCR was sampled from a boy between 5 and 17 years old in good health and CMV-seronegative. The CDR3 here is CASSAQSSSYEQYF. The DNA of the CDR3 is TGTGCCAGCAGCGCCCAATCTAGCTCCTACGAGCAGTACTTC.